Shown below are 25 T cell receptor beta chains from a single sample sequenced in a study of blood T cell repertoires in COVID-19. Data came from immunoSEQ multiplex PCR; TCRdb stores just in-frame clones and leaves some out. The sample consists of 55,000 or so clones, about 82% of them appearing once. The sequencing input was peripheral blood. The source of these receptors is a human donor in a cohort sampled during active COVID-19.

CDR3 bases: TGCGCCAGCAGCTTGGAGGGGCGTCAAGAGACCCAGTACTTC. Its translation is CASSLEGRQETQYF. The rearrangement uses TRBV5-1 and TRBJ2-5; D may be TRBD1 (5 bases). CDR3 length equals 14 residues. CDR1 and CDR2 (germline): SGHRS, YFSETQ. V lost 0 bases and J 2 bases, leaving 8 bases between the germline ends.

CDR3 DNA: TGTGCCAGCAGTTTGAACAGGGTGTCCTACGAGCAGTACTTC. Its protein product is CASSLNRVSYEQYF. The J gene is TRBJ2-7, the V gene TRBV27; D possibly corresponds to TRBD1 (6 bases). V lost 3 bases to trimming and J lost 1 base, with 10 bases between them. CDR1 and CDR2 (germline): MNHEY, SMNVEV (reference sequence). There are 14 residues in the CDR3.

The CDR3 protein is CASSRILGANEKLFF. CDR3 DNA sequence: TGTGCCAGCAGCCGCATACTGGGGGCGAATGAAAAACTGTTTTTT. The gene calls are TRBV14 and TRBJ1-4, with D possibly matching TRBD1 (6 bases). V was shortened by 4 bases and J by 5 bases, with 14 bases between the two germline ends. Germline assignment: CDR1 SGHDN and CDR2 FVKESK. This CDR3 is built from 15 residues.

V gene TRBV3-1 (or the pseudogene TRBV3-2) combines with J gene TRBJ2-1; D gene unclear. CDR1 LGHDT and CDR2 YNNKEL come from the germline V gene (reference sequence). This CDR3 comprises 15 residues. V was cut by 0 bases and J by 0 bases, with 6 bases left in between. CDR3 nucleotides: TGTGCCAGCAGCCAAGATCCTACCTCCTACAATGAGCAGTTCTTC. Its translation: CASSQDPTSYNEQFF.

This rearrangement joins TRBV4-2 to TRBJ2-2, with TRBD2 as a possible D gene (6 bases). The germline CDR1 and CDR2 sequences are LGHNA and YNFKEQ. This CDR3 contains 17 residues. Trimming cost V 4 bases and J 4 bases, with 19 bases left between them. The CDR3 reads CASSRSRAGQGTGELFF. The CDR3 region has the DNA TGTGCCAGCAGCCGATCCCGCGCGGGGCAGGGCACCGGGGAGCTGTTTTTT.

J is TRBJ2-7 and V is TRBV18, with 13 bases matching TRBD2. Germline CDR1 reads KGHSH; CDR2 reads LQKENI. V was clipped by 3 bases and J by 2 bases; unmatched bases: 1. The CDR3 covers 15 residues. CDR3 residues: CASSPGTSGTYEQYF. DNA for the CDR3: TGTGCCAGCTCACCCGGGACTAGCGGGACCTACGAGCAGTACTTC.

V usage is TRBV5-5 and J usage is TRBJ2-2; D gene unclear. V was shortened by 4 bases and J by 4 bases, with 11 bases between the two germline ends. Germline values: CDR1 SGHKS, CDR2 YYEKEE (reference sequence). This CDR3 is 14 amino acids long. CDR3 nucleotides: TGTGCCAGCAGCGCCGCTGACTTCACCGGGGAGCTGTTTTTT. Amino acid sequence: CASSAADFTGELFF. The whole variable domain, remainder taken from reference TRBV5-5 and TRBJ2-2, is DAGVTQSPTHLIKTRGQQVTLRCSPISGHKSVSWYQQVLGQGPQFIFQYYEKEERGRGNFPDRFSARQFPNYSSELNVNALLLGDSALYLCASSAADFTGELFFGEGSRLTVL.

The chain is built from TRBV27 and TRBJ2-7, with 11 bases aligning to TRBD1. Germline loops: CDR1 MNHEY, CDR2 SMNVEV (reference sequence). This CDR3 has 15 amino acids. Germline trimming cut 5 bases from V and 4 bases from J; bases unmatched to any gene: 7. The DNA of the CDR3 is TGTGCCAGCAGTCAAGGGACAGGGGGTAGGTACGAGCAGTACTTC. It is translated as CASSQGTGGRYEQYF.

The genes are TRBV30 and TRBJ2-5; 9 bases fit TRBD2. The V segment lost 1 base and the J segment 7 bases; nucleotides outside the gene matches: 7. There are 14 residues in the CDR3. Germline CDR1 and CDR2: GTSNPN and SVGIG (reference sequence). The CDR3 here is CAWSGNSGGGTQYF. The CDR3 DNA sequence: TGTGCCTGGAGTGGCAATAGCGGGGGAGGGACCCAGTACTTC.

This CDR3 is CASSLSRLSYEQYF. The DNA for the CDR3 is TGTGCCAGCAGTTTAAGCAGGCTCTCCTACGAGCAGTACTTC. The V gene is TRBV27, the J gene TRBJ2-7; unclear D gene. V gave up 2 bases and J gave up 0 bases, with 8 bases separating them. The CDR3 is 14 residues long. Per the germline V gene, CDR1 is MNHEY and CDR2 is SMNVEV (reference sequence).

This chain joins TRBV9 and TRBJ2-1, with TRBD2 identical over 13 bases. This CDR3 is built from 16 residues. CDR1 and CDR2 (germline): SGDLS, YYNGEE. The trim removed 4 bases at V and 2 bases at J, leaving 3 bases unmatched. The CDR3 nucleotides read TGTGCCAGCAGCTTCGGACTAGCGGGAGCCTACAATGAGCAGTTCTTC. It translates to CASSFGLAGAYNEQFF. The complete variable domain, with remaining parts taken from reference TRBV9 and TRBJ2-1, reads DSGVTQTPKHLITATGQRVTLRCSPRSGDLSVYWYQQSLDQGLQFLIQYYNGEERAKGNILERFSAQQFPDLHSELNLSSLELGDSALYFCASSFGLAGAYNEQFFGPGTRLTVL.

This clone was seen once. The rearrangement links TRBV10-2 to TRBJ2-5; tentative D call: TRBD1 (5 bases). The CDR3 totals 12 residues. V was clipped by 7 bases and J by 5 bases, with 11 bases between them. Per the germline V gene, CDR1 is WSHSY and CDR2 is SAAADI. The CDR3 loop reads CASNGPGETQYF. The DNA for the CDR3 is TGCGCCAGCAACGGTCCAGGGGAGACCCAGTACTTC.

This chain uses TRBV6-5 with TRBJ2-7; the D is unclear. V was trimmed by 5 bases and J by 13 bases, leaving 15 bases between them. The CDR3 is made up of 11 amino acids. The germline CDR1 and CDR2 sequences are MNHEY and SVGAGI. The CDR3 nucleotides are TGTGCCAGCAGTCCCGACTCTCCTTCTTACTTC. Protein: CASSPDSPSYF.

J is TRBJ2-1 and V is TRBV4-2; 9 bases align to TRBD1. The CDR3 extends over 15 amino acids. The V gene's germline CDR1 is LGHNA and CDR2 YNFKEQ. Unmatched junction bases numbered 0, after V lost 1 base and J lost 2 bases. The CDR3 DNA is TGTGCCAGCAGCCAAGGGGACAGGGCCTACAATGAGCAGTTCTTC. Amino acid sequence: CASSQGDRAYNEQFF.

The chain has TRBV19 and TRBJ2-1; TRBD2 matches at 8 bases. The V gene's germline CDR1 is LNHDA and CDR2 SQIVND (reference sequence). V was pared by 3 bases and J by 9 bases, with 7 bases of the junction left unmatched. CDR3 length: 14 residues. DNA of the CDR3: TGTGCCAGTAGTATTGAAGCGGGAGAAAGTGAGCAGTTCTTC. Amino acids: CASSIEAGESEQFF.

This clone was observed a few times. The chain combines TRBV7-6 with TRBJ2-7, with D maybe TRBD1 (5 bases). Germline lookup yields CDR1 SGHVS and CDR2 FNYEAQ. This CDR3 is 14 amino acids long. The V gene lost 5 bases and the J gene lost 5 bases, with 16 bases spanning the gap. In DNA form, the CDR3 reads TGTGCCAGCAGCCATCCGTTGTCAGGGCACGAGCAGTACTTC. This codes for CASSHPLSGHEQYF.

The chain joins TRBV10-3 to TRBJ2-2; 13 bases are shared with TRBD2. The CDR3 loop spans 18 amino acids. V shed 4 bases, J shed 1 base, and the junction held 6 bases outside the gene matches. Germline loops: CDR1 ENHRY, CDR2 SYGVKD. The CDR3 spells CAISARLAGGQNTGELFF. CDR3 in DNA: TGTGCCATCAGTGCACGACTAGCGGGAGGACAGAACACCGGGGAGCTGTTTTTT.

This chain links TRBV6-5 with TRBJ2-7; the match to TRBD1 covers 10 bases. Germline loops: CDR1 MNHEY, CDR2 SVGAGI. V shed 5 bases and J 1 base; nucleotides not matched to a gene: 2. The CDR3 contains 14 residues. The CDR3 loop is CASSPGQGSYEQYF. CDR3 nucleotides: TGTGCCAGCAGTCCGGGACAGGGGTCCTACGAGCAGTACTTC.

The chain carries TRBV9 and TRBJ2-6; D uncertain. Germline V CDR1 and CDR2: SGDLS, YYNGEE. Trimming stripped 0 bases from V and 0 bases from J, with 10 bases between. The CDR3 loop spans 17 amino acids. CDR3 nucleotide sequence: TGTGCCAGCAGCGTAGACAGCCTTAGCTCTGGGGCCAACGTCCTGACTTTC. This translates into CASSVDSLSSGANVLTF.

This chain joins TRBV6-4 and TRBJ2-1; D call uncertain. CDR3 length: 13 amino acids. The V gene's germline CDR1 is MRHNA and CDR2 SNTAGT. V was clipped by 4 bases and J by 6 bases, with 10 bases between them. The CDR3 sequence: CASSGTGGNEQFF. In DNA, the CDR3 is TGTGCCAGCAGTGGCACTGGTGGCAATGAGCAGTTCTTC.

The chain employs TRBV24-1 and TRBJ2-1, with D perhaps TRBD2 (5 bases). The germline V and J ends were trimmed by 9 bases and 0 bases, with 8 bases remaining between them. The CDR3 spans 13 residues. Germline lookup yields CDR1 KGHDR and CDR2 SFDVKD. In nucleotides, the CDR3 is TGTGCCACCGGTGGGAGCTCCTACAATGAGCAGTTCTTC. It yields the protein CATGGSSYNEQFF.

V is TRBV6-5 and J is TRBJ2-5; 9 positions agree with TRBD2. CDR3 length: 16 amino acids. The germline V gene has CDR1 MNHEY and CDR2 SVGAGI. The J segment lost 1 base and the V segment lost 4 bases, leaving 7 bases of the junction unmatched. As DNA, the CDR3 is TGTGCCAGCAGTTCTTGGGGTAGCGGGAGCCAAGAGACCCAGTACTTC. Residues: CASSSWGSGSQETQYF.

This clone was detected only once. The chain recombines TRBV5-4 with TRBJ2-7; D may be TRBD2 (6 bases). The CDR3 has 16 amino acids. Germline assignment: CDR1 SGHNT and CDR2 YYREEE (reference sequence). V lost 4 bases and J lost 7, with 24 bases in between. CDR3 sequence (DNA): TGTGCCAGCAGCCCAGGGAATTACGGGCCCGGAGGGGAGCAGTACTTC. Its translation: CASSPGNYGPGGEQYF.

This rearrangement joins TRBV18 to TRBJ2-1; 10 bases line up with TRBD2. CDR1 is KGHSH, CDR2 LQKENI, per germline. V lost 2 bases, J lost 4 bases, and 2 bases stayed unmatched. The CDR3 is made up of 15 amino acids. The CDR3 region has the DNA TGTGCCAGCTCACCAGGGACTAGCGAATACAATGAGCAGTTCTTC. Residues: CASSPGTSEYNEQFF.

The CDR3 loop is CASSPRSSETQYF. DNA for the CDR3: TGTGCCAGCAGCCCACGTAGCAGTGAGACCCAGTACTTC. The V call is TRBV9, the J call TRBJ2-5; D unclear. Trimming pared 4 bases from V and 5 bases from J, leaving 12 bases between. Germline assignment: CDR1 SGDLS and CDR2 YYNGEE. The CDR3 is made up of 13 amino acids.